These 25 T cell receptor beta chains were all obtained from the same sample, sequenced in a study of CD8 T cells in Susac syndrome. Random hexamers were used to reverse transcribe an amount of 0.5 to 1 ug RNA. TCRdb processed the immunoSEQ multiplex PCR reads anew with MiXCR; each CDR3 protein has one entry. Of roughly 200,000 distinct CDR3 sequences listed, 90% to 96% are singletons. Sequenced material: CD4+ T cells from PBMCs. The receptors were sampled from a human donor with multiple sclerosis.

The chain is built from TRBV5-4 and TRBJ2-5; 8 bases line up with TRBD2. The germline gives CDR1 SGHNT, CDR2 YYREEE (reference sequence). Unmatched junction bases numbered 7, after V lost 4 bases and J lost 5 bases. This CDR3 region has 14 residues. The CDR3 DNA is TGTGCCAGCAGCATCGGGGGGGCCGGGGAGACCCAGTACTTC. It is translated as CASSIGGAGETQYF.

This chain connects TRBV6-6 to TRBJ1-2; D is unresolved. This CDR3 is built from 12 residues. Trimming left V 0 bases short and J 8 bases short, with 7 bases between. Germline lookup yields CDR1 MNHNY and CDR2 SVGAGI (reference sequence). The CDR3 reads CASSYSSEGYTF. The CDR3 DNA follows: TGTGCCAGCAGTTACTCGAGTGAGGGCTACACCTTC.

V usage is TRBV15 and J usage is TRBJ2-7, with TRBD2 identical over 8 bases. This CDR3 spans 14 amino acids. Germline V CDR1 and CDR2: LNHNV, YYDKDF (reference sequence). The V segment lost 3 bases and the J segment 3 bases; nucleotides outside the gene matches: 4. The CDR3 reads CATSSGGAHYEQYF. In DNA, the CDR3 is TGTGCCACCAGCAGCGGGGGGGCACACTACGAGCAGTACTTC.

The chain joins TRBV30 to TRBJ2-5, with D maybe TRBD1 (5 bases). The CDR3 has 13 residues. V gave up 0 bases and J gave up 12 bases, with 17 bases separating them. Per germline, CDR1 GTSNPN and CDR2 SVGIG (reference sequence). In DNA form, the CDR3 reads TGTGCCTGGAGTGTAGGTAGCAGTGCGACAGAGTACTTC. Translation: CAWSVGSSATEYF.

The rearrangement uses TRBV1 and TRBJ2-2; the table's TRBD1 call for D was not verified on the DNA. TRBV1 is assigned pseudogene status. This CDR3 has 14 amino acids. CDR3 DNA sequence: TGCACCAGCAGCCAAGGGGGCCTCACCGGGGAGCTGTTTTTT. Translated: CTSSQGGLTGELFF.

The chain employs TRBV4-2 and TRBJ1-2; D unclear. The CDR3 length is 14 residues. CDR1 is LGHNA, CDR2 YNFKEQ, per germline. V lost 0 bases and J 5 bases, leaving 10 bases between the germline ends. CDR3 residues: CASSQEQQRYGYTF. The CDR3 nucleotides read TGTGCCAGCAGCCAAGAACAGCAGAGGTATGGCTACACCTTC.

This clonotype showed up just once. This sequence joins TRBV30 and TRBJ1-5; D not resolved. This CDR3 region has 15 residues. Trimming left V 2 bases short and J 1 base short, with 12 bases between. CDR1 and CDR2 (germline): GTSNPN, SVGIG (reference sequence). The CDR3 coding sequence is TGTGCCTGGAGTTTGCCCAGGACGAGCAATCAGCCCCAGCATTTT. Translating it yields CAWSLPRTSNQPQHF.

J is TRBJ1-2 and V is TRBV5-4; D gene unclear. From germline, CDR1 is SGHNT and CDR2 YYREEE (reference sequence). This CDR3 comprises 14 residues. Deletions cut 0 bases from V and 3 bases from J, with 9 bases between. The CDR3 loop is CASSLDVRYYGYTF. The CDR3 bases are TGTGCCAGCAGCTTGGATGTTCGGTACTATGGCTACACCTTC.

CDR3: CASSLGQGGGGNTIYF. CDR3 DNA sequence: TGTGCCAGCAGCCTAGGACAGGGCGGTGGTGGAAACACCATATATTTT. The chain is built from TRBV9 and TRBJ1-3, with 8 bases lining up with TRBD1. The CDR3 totals 16 residues. CDR1 and CDR2 (germline): SGDLS, YYNGEE. The V gene end was trimmed by 4 bases and the J gene end by 3 bases; junction bases not matched to a gene: 9.

The chain carries TRBV29-1 and TRBJ1-1; D is uncertain. Trimming cost V 3 bases and J 0 bases, with 14 bases left between them. The CDR3 is 15 amino acids. The germline gives CDR1 SQVTM, CDR2 ANQGSEA. The chain's CDR3 is CSVEPWEGMNTEAFF. Here the CDR3 DNA reads TGCAGCGTTGAGCCATGGGAGGGAATGAACACTGAAGCTTTCTTT.

This clonotype showed up just once. The genes are TRBV18 and TRBJ2-7; TRBD1 is a possible D gene (6 bases). CDR1 and CDR2 (germline): KGHSH, LQKENI. The V gene lost 6 bases and the J gene lost 3 bases, with 12 bases spanning the gap. The CDR3 contains 13 residues. CDR3 nucleotide sequence: TGTGCCAGCTCCCCCACAGGGAACTACGAGCAGTACTTC. This gives the protein CASSPTGNYEQYF. Full variable domain (missing parts from reference TRBV18 and TRBJ2-7): NAGVMQNPRHLVRRRGQEARLRCSPMKGHSHVYWYRQLPEEGLKFMVYLQKENIIDESGMPKERFSAEFPKEGPSILRIQQVVRGDSAAYFCASSPTGNYEQYFGPGTRLTVT.

V is TRBV30 and J is TRBJ2-1; the D is unclear. Trimming cost V 3 bases and J 5 bases, with 8 bases left between them. The germline CDR1 and CDR2 sequences are GTSNPN and SVGIG (reference sequence). CDR3 length equals 12 residues. The CDR3 coding sequence is TGTGCCTGGAGCCCCCGAGACAATGAGCAGTTCTTC. This translates into CAWSPRDNEQFF.

The chain combines TRBV30 with TRBJ1-1, with D maybe TRBD1 (5 bases). Germline V gives CDR1 GTSNPN, CDR2 SVGIG (reference sequence). V lost 4 bases to trimming and J lost 5 bases, with 11 bases between them. The CDR3 sequence is 12 residues long. As DNA, the CDR3 is TGTGCCTGGACAGACTGGGGGACTGAAGCTTTCTTT. Translation: CAWTDWGTEAFF.

CDR3 bases: TGTGCCAGCAGCTCTCCGTTGGGGGGAGGATCACCCCTCCACTTT. It is translated as CASSSPLGGGSPLHF. The chain is built from TRBV5-6 and TRBJ1-6; possibly TRBD1 for D (5 bases). This CDR3 is 15 amino acids long. Germline CDR1 reads SGHDT; CDR2 reads YYEEEE. The germline V and J ends were trimmed by 3 bases and 10 bases, with 17 bases remaining between them.

The chain combines TRBV4-3 with TRBJ2-5, with D maybe TRBD2 (6 bases). V was shortened by 0 bases and J by 2 bases, with 19 bases between the two germline ends. The germline gives CDR1 LGHNA, CDR2 YSLEER. This CDR3 spans 18 amino acids. The CDR3 is CASSQDRGLGGLQETQYF. CDR3 coding DNA: TGCGCCAGCAGCCAAGATAGAGGCTTGGGGGGATTACAAGAGACCCAGTACTTC.

The V gene is TRBV3-1, the J gene TRBJ1-1, with a weak D call TRBD1 (5 bases). Trimming left V 4 bases short and J 3 bases short, with 9 bases between. This CDR3 is 13 amino acids long. The germline CDR1 and CDR2 sequences are LGHDT and YNNKEL (reference sequence). The CDR3 region has the DNA TGTGCCAGCAGCCCCCGGGGGTACACTGAAGCTTTCTTT. It is translated as CASSPRGYTEAFF.

The chain couples TRBV3-1 to TRBJ1-6; D is ambiguous. V lost 2 bases to trimming and J lost 7 bases, with 9 bases between them. CDR3 length: 14 amino acids. The germline V gene has CDR1 LGHDT and CDR2 YNNKEL (reference sequence). This CDR3 is CASSQSMPNSPLHF. CDR3 DNA: TGTGCCAGCAGCCAATCGATGCCCAATTCACCCCTCCACTTT.

The V and J genes are TRBV6-5 and TRBJ2-7, with D perhaps TRBD1 (6 bases). Germline assignment: CDR1 MNHEY and CDR2 SVGAGI. The CDR3 length is 17 residues. The V gene lost 0 bases and the J gene lost 3 bases, with 18 bases spanning the gap. CDR3 DNA sequence: TGTGCCAGCAGTTACTCATACAGGGATTCTTGGTTCTACGAGCAGTACTTC. It codes for CASSYSYRDSWFYEQYF.

The V gene is TRBV2, the J gene TRBJ2-3; no clear D. Trimming removed 6 bases from V and 1 base from J, with 11 bases in between. This CDR3 spans 14 amino acids. CDR1 SNHLY and CDR2 FYNNEI come from the germline V gene. As DNA, the CDR3 is TGTGCCAGCAGATTCACGTCCGGCACAGATACGCAGTATTTT. Its translation is CASRFTSGTDTQYF.

This chain connects TRBV19 to TRBJ1-2; a possible D gene is TRBD1 (5 bases). The CDR3 runs to 14 residues. Germline loops: CDR1 LNHDA, CDR2 SQIVND (reference sequence). V lost 5 bases, J lost 6 bases, and 16 bases lay in between. Written as DNA, the CDR3 is TGTGCCAGTAGTCCCACGAGGGCAGGGAATGGCTACACCTTC. Translation gives CASSPTRAGNGYTF.

This chain joins TRBV19 and TRBJ1-5, with D maybe TRBD1 (6 bases). Germline CDR1 reads LNHDA; CDR2 reads SQIVND (reference sequence). V lost 4 bases, J lost 5 bases, and 12 bases lay in between. The CDR3 is 14 amino acids. CDR3 DNA sequence: TGTGCCAGTAGTAACCCGGGGGGGCATCAGCCCCAGCATTTT. It is translated as CASSNPGGHQPQHF.

V usage is TRBV19 and J usage is TRBJ2-7, with TRBD1 identical over 8 bases. J lost 6 bases, V lost 6 bases, and 7 bases had no gene match. This CDR3 comprises 13 residues. The germline gives CDR1 LNHDA, CDR2 SQIVND (reference sequence). As DNA, the CDR3 is TGTGCCAGTAGCAACCGGGACAGGAGCGAGCAGTACTTC. The encoded protein is CASSNRDRSEQYF.

The chain employs TRBV10-3 and TRBJ1-1; D is unresolved. Trimming shortened V by 8 bases and J by 6 bases, and 13 bases separated the two germline ends. Per germline, CDR1 ENHRY and CDR2 SYGVKD. The CDR3 is 12 amino acids. The CDR3 reads CAIGGREPEAFF. As DNA, the CDR3 is TGTGCCATCGGTGGCCGTGAACCTGAAGCTTTCTTT.

This sequence joins TRBV5-1 and TRBJ2-5; the match to TRBD2 covers 9 bases. The CDR3 consists of 16 residues. Germline V gene data show CDR1 as SGHRS and CDR2 as YFSETQ. The trim removed 3 bases at V and 4 bases at J, leaving 10 bases unmatched. The CDR3 region is CASSSRLGGGAETQYF. As DNA, the CDR3 is TGCGCCAGCAGCTCCCGCCTGGGCGGGGGGGCAGAGACCCAGTACTTC.

The V and J genes are TRBV25-1 and TRBJ1-2, with a possible D match to TRBD1 (5 bases). V was trimmed by 3 bases and J by 7 bases, leaving 12 bases between them. CDR1 is MGHDK, CDR2 SYGVNS, per germline. This CDR3 has 13 amino acids. The CDR3 loop reads CASSDWAGAGYTF. As DNA, the CDR3 is TGTGCCAGCAGTGATTGGGCTGGGGCTGGCTACACCTTC.